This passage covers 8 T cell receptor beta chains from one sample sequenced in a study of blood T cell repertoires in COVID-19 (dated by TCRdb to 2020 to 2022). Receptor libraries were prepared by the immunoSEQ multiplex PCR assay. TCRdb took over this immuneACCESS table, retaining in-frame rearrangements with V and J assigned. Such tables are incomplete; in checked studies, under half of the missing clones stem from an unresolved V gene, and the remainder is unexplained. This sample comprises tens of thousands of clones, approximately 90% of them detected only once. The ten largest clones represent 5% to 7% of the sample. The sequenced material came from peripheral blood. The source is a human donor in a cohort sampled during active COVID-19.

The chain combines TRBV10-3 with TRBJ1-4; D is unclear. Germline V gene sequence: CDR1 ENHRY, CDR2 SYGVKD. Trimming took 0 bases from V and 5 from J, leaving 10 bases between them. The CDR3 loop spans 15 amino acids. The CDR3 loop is CAISESPVENEKLFF. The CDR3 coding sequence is TGTGCCATCAGTGAGTCGCCGGTAGAGAATGAAAAACTGTTTTTT.

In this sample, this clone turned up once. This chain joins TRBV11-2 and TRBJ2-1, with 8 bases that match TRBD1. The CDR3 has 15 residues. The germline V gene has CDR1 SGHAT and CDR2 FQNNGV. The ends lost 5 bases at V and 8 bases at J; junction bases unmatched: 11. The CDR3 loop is CASSLVLGQAYEQFF. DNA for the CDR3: TGTGCCAGCAGCCTCGTATTGGGACAGGCCTATGAGCAGTTCTTC. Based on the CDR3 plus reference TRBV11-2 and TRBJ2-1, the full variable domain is EAGVAQSPRYKIIEKRQSVAFWCNPISGHATLYWYQQILGQGPKLLIQFQNNGVVDDSQLPKDRFSAERLKGVDSTLKIQPAKLEDSAVYLCASSLVLGQAYEQFFGPGTRLTVL.

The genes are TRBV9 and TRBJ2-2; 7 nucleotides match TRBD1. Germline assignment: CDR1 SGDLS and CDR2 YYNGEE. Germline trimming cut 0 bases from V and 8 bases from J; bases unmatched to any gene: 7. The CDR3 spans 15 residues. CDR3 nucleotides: TGTGCCAGCAGCGTAGAGGGGGCTAAGGTTGGGGAGCTGTTTTTT. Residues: CASSVEGAKVGELFF. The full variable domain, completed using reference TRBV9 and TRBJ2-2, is DSGVTQTPKHLITATGQRVTLRCSPRSGDLSVYWYQQSLDQGLQFLIQYYNGEERAKGNILERFSAQQFPDLHSELNLSSLELGDSALYFCASSVEGAKVGELFFGEGSRLTVL.

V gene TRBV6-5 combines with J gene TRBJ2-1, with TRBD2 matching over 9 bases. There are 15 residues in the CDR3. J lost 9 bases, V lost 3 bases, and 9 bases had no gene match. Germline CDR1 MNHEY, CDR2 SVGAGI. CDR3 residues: CASSYVWGSGSEQFF. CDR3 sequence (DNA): TGTGCCAGCAGTTATGTGTGGGGTAGCGGGAGTGAGCAGTTCTTC.

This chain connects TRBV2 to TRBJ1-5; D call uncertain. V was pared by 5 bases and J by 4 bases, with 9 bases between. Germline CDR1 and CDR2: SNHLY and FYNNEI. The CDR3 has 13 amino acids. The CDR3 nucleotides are TGTGCCAGCAGTTTGACACGGAATCAGCCCCAGCATTTT. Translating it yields CASSLTRNQPQHF. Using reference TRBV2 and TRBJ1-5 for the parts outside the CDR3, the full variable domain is EPEVTQTPSHQVTQMGQEVILRCVPISNHLYFYWYRQILGQKVEFLVSFYNNEISEKSEIFDDQFSVERPDGSNFTLKIRSTKLEDSAMYFCASSLTRNQPQHFGDGTRLSIL.

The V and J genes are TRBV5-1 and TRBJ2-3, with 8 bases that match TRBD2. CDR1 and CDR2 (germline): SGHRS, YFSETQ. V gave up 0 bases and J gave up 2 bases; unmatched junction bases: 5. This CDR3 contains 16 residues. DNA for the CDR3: TGCGCCAGCAGCTTGGCCTTAGCGGGACCCACAGATACGCAGTATTTT. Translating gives CASSLALAGPTDTQYF. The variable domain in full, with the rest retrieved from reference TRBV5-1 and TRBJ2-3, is KAGVTQTPRYLIKTRGQQVTLSCSPISGHRSVSWYQQTPGQGLQFLFEYFSETQRNKGNFPGRFSGRQFSNSRSEMNVSTLELGDSALYLCASSLALAGPTDTQYFGPGTRLTVL.

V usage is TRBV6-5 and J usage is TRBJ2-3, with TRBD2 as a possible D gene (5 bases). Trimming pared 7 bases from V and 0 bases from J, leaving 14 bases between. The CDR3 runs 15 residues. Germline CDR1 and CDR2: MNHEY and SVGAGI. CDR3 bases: TGTGCCAGCACCGGAGGAGCGCCCAGCACAGATACGCAGTATTTT. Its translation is CASTGGAPSTDTQYF.

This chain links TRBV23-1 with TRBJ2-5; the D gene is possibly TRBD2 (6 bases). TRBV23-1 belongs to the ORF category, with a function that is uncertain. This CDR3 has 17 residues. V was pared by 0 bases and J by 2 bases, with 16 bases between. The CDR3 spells CASSQSKAEAGQETQYF. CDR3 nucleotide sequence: TGCGCCAGCAGTCAATCCAAGGCCGAGGCGGGACAAGAGACCCAGTACTTC.